The 14 T cell receptor beta chains below come from one sample, sequenced in a study of T cell repertoires in cytomegalovirus infection. TCRdb reanalysed the reads using MiXCR and keeps one entry per CDR3 protein. Of around 260,000 distinct CDR3 sequences listed, roughly 9% are singletons. Sequenced sample: PBMCs. Receptors originate from a human donor in good health (CMV status not recorded). Some clones in this sample may be carry-over from other donors' samples.

Ten or more counts support this clonotype. The V and J genes are TRBV7-2 and TRBJ2-7; maybe TRBD1 (5 bases). Germline lookup yields CDR1 SGHTA and CDR2 FQGNSA. The CDR3 is made up of 14 amino acids. V was clipped by 0 bases and J by 3 bases, with 9 bases between them. CDR3 coding DNA: TGTGCCAGCAGCTTAGCGTCCAGGGACTACGAGCAGTACTTC. It translates to CASSLASRDYEQYF.

This clonotype was seen ten or more times. J is TRBJ1-2 and V is TRBV7-2; TRBD1 agrees at 8 bases. This CDR3 has 16 amino acids. Trimming took 3 bases from V and 3 from J; bases not matched to a gene: 9. The V gene's germline CDR1 is SGHTA and CDR2 FQGNSA. The CDR3, as DNA: TGTGCCAGCAGCTTGACAGGGGCGATCGGAGACTATGGCTACACCTTC. Protein product: CASSLTGAIGDYGYTF.

This clonotype was seen ten or more times. The chain is built from TRBV19 and TRBJ2-1, with D perhaps TRBD2 (5 bases). The V end was cut by 3 bases, the J end by 3 bases, with 6 bases between. Germline V lookup: CDR1 LNHDA, CDR2 SQIVND (reference sequence). The CDR3 spans 13 residues. Written as DNA, the CDR3 is TGTGCCAGTAGTATGACTAACTACAATGAGCAGTTCTTC. As protein: CASSMTNYNEQFF. Looking up the rest from reference TRBV19 and TRBJ2-1 gives the full variable domain: DGGITQSPKYLFRKEGQNVTLSCEQNLNHDAMYWYRQDPGQGLRLIYYSQIVNDFQKGDIAEGYSVSREKKESFPLTVTSAQKNPTAFYLCASSMTNYNEQFFGPGTRLTVL.

This clonotype was observed a handful of times. This rearrangement joins TRBV19 to TRBJ1-4, with D maybe TRBD1 (5 bases). Germline CDR1 LNHDA, CDR2 SQIVND (reference sequence). The CDR3 length is 17 residues. V lost 3 bases, J lost 0 bases, and 14 bases lay in between. This chain's CDR3 is CASSISQAAATNEKLFF. The CDR3 bases are TGTGCCAGTAGTATCTCACAGGCAGCAGCAACTAATGAAAAACTGTTTTTT.

In its sample, this clonotype was seen many times. The CDR3 DNA reads TGTGCCAGCAGCTTAGCGCCCCTCGGCGGATCCTCTGGAAACACCATATATTTT. Encoded protein: CASSLAPLGGSSGNTIYF. The J gene is TRBJ1-3, the V gene TRBV7-2; D remains unclear. The CDR3 sequence is 18 residues long. Germline loops: CDR1 SGHTA, CDR2 FQGNSA. Deletions cut 0 bases from V and 0 bases from J, with 15 bases between.

Ten or more counts support this clonotype. The chain couples TRBV7-2 to TRBJ1-2; 11 positions match TRBD1. The germline gives CDR1 SGHTA, CDR2 FQGNSA. Trimming cost V 5 bases and J 8 bases; bases outside gene matches: 7. The CDR3 is made up of 14 amino acids. CDR3 region: CASSPDRGRFGYTF. DNA for the CDR3: TGTGCCAGCAGCCCGGACAGGGGGCGATTCGGCTACACCTTC.

The table lists this clonotype with many counts. The DNA of the CDR3 is TGTGCCAGCAGCACAGAAGGGACAGGGAGCTCCTACGAGCAGTACTTC. This translates into CASSTEGTGSSYEQYF. The V call is TRBV7-2, the J call TRBJ2-7; 9 nucleotides match TRBD1. Germline V gene sequence: CDR1 SGHTA, CDR2 FQGNSA. The length of the CDR3 is 16 residues. J gave up 0 bases and V 5 bases, and 8 bases lay outside the gene matches.

This clonotype came up many times. The genes are TRBV2 and TRBJ1-1; D is perhaps TRBD1 (5 bases). The CDR3 covers 13 residues. V was clipped by 11 bases and J by 1 base, with 14 bases between them. Per germline, CDR1 SNHLY and CDR2 FYNNEI. The CDR3 protein is CAAGRDWNTEAFF. The CDR3 bases are TGTGCCGCGGGGAGGGACTGGAACACTGAAGCTTTCTTT.

Remarks on this clonotype: The junction differs from germline at one of its ends, possibly a read error. The rearrangement uses TRBV2 and TRBJ1-2; D unresolved. The germline CDR1 and CDR2 sequences are SNHLY and FYNNEI. This CDR3 region has 11 residues. Written as DNA, the CDR3 is TGTGCCACCTCCGGTAACAATGGCTACACCTTC. This sequence encodes CATSGNNGYTF. Variable domain in full (rest from reference TRBV2 and TRBJ1-2): EPEVTQTPSHQVTQMGQEVILRCVPISNHLYFYWYRQILGQKVEFLVSFYNNEISEKSEIFDDQFSVERPDGSNFTLKIRSTKLEDSAMYFCATSGNNGYTFGSGTRLTVV.

J is TRBJ2-5 and V is TRBV20-1; 9 positions match TRBD1. V shed 5 bases and J 2 bases; nucleotides not matched to a gene: 6. The CDR3 sequence is 14 residues long. Germline V CDR1 and CDR2: DFQATT, SNEGSKA (reference sequence). The CDR3 bases are TGCAGTGCTGGTGCCGGGACAGGGCAAGAGACCCAGTACTTC. Encoded protein: CSAGAGTGQETQYF.

The CDR3 is CASSEQVGWHTEAFF. The CDR3 DNA is TGTGCCAGCAGTGAACAAGTCGGCTGGCACACTGAAGCTTTCTTT. The chain links TRBV25-1 to TRBJ1-1, with D unresolved. CDR1 and CDR2 (germline): MGHDK, SYGVNS. V was trimmed by 2 bases and J by 3 bases, leaving 13 bases between them. The CDR3 consists of 15 residues.

This clonotype was counted a few times. The genes are TRBV20-1 and TRBJ2-2; the D gene is possibly TRBD2 (5 bases). The CDR3 is 18 amino acids. Trimming left V 6 bases short and J 1 base short, with 24 bases between. CDR1 is DFQATT and CDR2 is SNEGSKA in the germline V gene (reference sequence). CDR3 sequence: CSALAPNRGKLNTGELFF. CDR3 nucleotides: TGCAGTGCCTTAGCCCCCAACCGAGGGAAACTGAACACCGGGGAGCTGTTTTTT.

This clonotype was picked up many times. The chain has TRBV11-2 and TRBJ1-2; D unclear. Trimming removed 3 bases from V and 5 bases from J, with 13 bases in between. Per germline, CDR1 SGHAT and CDR2 FQNNGV. The CDR3 runs to 14 residues. As DNA, the CDR3 is TGTGCCAGCAGCTTTACGCAGAGTCGTTATGGCTACACCTTC. Translated, it gives CASSFTQSRYGYTF.

The V gene is TRBV6-2 or TRBV6-3, the J gene TRBJ1-6, with D unresolved. CDR1 and CDR2 (germline): MNHEY, SVGEGT. This CDR3 has 13 amino acids. With 6 bases removed from V and 8 bases from J, the gap between germline ends came to 11 bases. The CDR3 reads CASSEDGYSPLHF. CDR3 nucleotide sequence: TGTGCCAGCAGCGAGGACGGTTATTCACCCCTCCACTTT.